These T cell receptor beta chains were read from a single sample in a study of T cell changes during pregnancy in multiple sclerosis. Repertoires were generated with immunoSEQ multiplex PCR, while TCRdb's copy carries only in-frame clones and drops some. The sample lists under 50,000 clones, 75% to 95% occurring once. Source: CD8+ T cells from peripheral blood mononuclear cells, taken in the second trimester of pregnancy. The receptor source for this set is a female donor with multiple sclerosis, enrolled in a pregnancy study. CDR3s include the opening cysteine and the closing phenylalanine or tryptophan. Each record gives: J gene, V gene, CDR3 protein.

j_gene: TRBJ2-7
v_gene: TRBV13
CDR3aa: CASSPGGSSYEQYF

j_gene: TRBJ2-5
v_gene: TRBV10-2
CDR3aa: CASSSTGGQETQYF

j_gene: TRBJ2-7
v_gene: TRBV6-5
CDR3aa: CATGSVVAEQYF

j_gene: TRBJ2-5
v_gene: TRBV2
CDR3aa: CASSARDMEETQYF

j_gene: TRBJ2-5
v_gene: TRBV7-3
CDR3aa: CASSARLAGGQETQYF

j_gene: TRBJ1-2
v_gene: TRBV4-1
CDR3aa: CASSPGTGVIYGYTF

j_gene: -
v_gene: TRBV10-3
CDR3aa: CAISPREGTSYEQYF

j_gene: TRBJ1-1
v_gene: TRBV5-1
CDR3aa: CASSQQGFTEAFF

j_gene: TRBJ2-3
v_gene: TRBV27
CDR3aa: CASSLFVGLSGAGDTQYF

j_gene: TRBJ2-1
v_gene: TRBV4-3
CDR3aa: CASSQAGLAGEYEQFF

j_gene: TRBJ2-5
v_gene: TRBV7-9
CDR3aa: CASSASSGGVPVHF

j_gene: TRBJ1-6
v_gene: TRBV9
CDR3aa: CASSVDPRAANSPLHF

j_gene: TRBJ1-4
v_gene: TRBV5-6
CDR3aa: CASSLGEGQGFEKLFF

j_gene: TRBJ1-6
v_gene: TRBV23-1
CDR3aa: CASGDRDSYNSPLHF

j_gene: TRBJ2-5
v_gene: TRBV6-1
CDR3aa: CASSAPGLADEETQYF

j_gene: TRBJ2-1
v_gene: TRBV7-9
CDR3aa: CASSTGGGPEQFF

j_gene: TRBJ2-5
v_gene: TRBV7-9
CDR3aa: CASSFSGGARETQYF

j_gene: TRBJ1-1
v_gene: TRBV27
CDR3aa: CASSRYRGDNTEAFF

j_gene: TRBJ1-1
v_gene: TRBV4-3
CDR3aa: CASSQSAGMETEAFF

j_gene: TRBJ2-7
v_gene: TRBV19
CDR3aa: CASSEPASEQYF

j_gene: TRBJ1-4
v_gene: TRBV5-4
CDR3aa: CASSLEAGDVSEKLFF

j_gene: TRBJ1-4
v_gene: TRBV7-9
CDR3aa: CASSRPGVKKLFF

j_gene: TRBJ1-2
v_gene: TRBV9
CDR3aa: CASSVDPRVVQGILNYGYTF

j_gene: TRBJ1-1
v_gene: TRBV6-5
CDR3aa: CASSYRVGVSEAFF

j_gene: TRBJ2-1
v_gene: TRBV29-1
CDR3aa: CSVDLAGVYNEQFF

j_gene: TRBJ1-1
v_gene: TRBV10-3
CDR3aa: CAIKMEGSMNTEAFF

j_gene: TRBJ1-2
v_gene: TRBV4-1
CDR3aa: CASSQVEDSRFYGCTF

j_gene: TRBJ1-1
v_gene: TRBV25-1
CDR3aa: CASSEFYPTGDTEAFF

j_gene: TRBJ2-3
v_gene: TRBV7-2
CDR3aa: CASSLDGGAVADTQYF

j_gene: TRBJ2-1
v_gene: TRBV6-6
CDR3aa: CASSLGDYNEQFF

j_gene: TRBJ2-7
v_gene: TRBV4-3
CDR3aa: CASSQGDSAGYEQYF

j_gene: TRBJ2-7
v_gene: TRBV13
CDR3aa: CASSFWTSGGLEQYF

j_gene: TRBJ2-7
v_gene: TRBV4-1
CDR3aa: CASSQEDVLAGTYEQYF

j_gene: TRBJ2-5
v_gene: TRBV2
CDR3aa: CASSEVLAGALQETQYF

j_gene: TRBJ1-1
v_gene: TRBV6-5
CDR3aa: CASGLGLQAGAFF

j_gene: TRBJ2-7
v_gene: TRBV7-6
CDR3aa: CASSSFPSGVTYEQYF

j_gene: TRBJ2-1
v_gene: TRBV11-2
CDR3aa: CASSLAPASGGPEQSEQFF

j_gene: TRBJ2-7
v_gene: TRBV11-2
CDR3aa: CASRGQGGDEQYF

j_gene: TRBJ1-2
v_gene: TRBV4-2
CDR3aa: CASSPGGGGYTF

j_gene: TRBJ2-7
v_gene: TRBV4-3
CDR3aa: CASSQTDQGNLYEQYF

j_gene: TRBJ2-7
v_gene: TRBV4-3
CDR3aa: CASSQDGAGGFSEQYF

j_gene: TRBJ1-5
v_gene: TRBV1
CDR3aa: CTSSHPTGGGHWVPQHF

j_gene: TRBJ2-7
v_gene: TRBV29-1
CDR3aa: CSVVAQGAYEQYF

j_gene: TRBJ2-4
v_gene: TRBV5-5
CDR3aa: CASSSTVPEYF

j_gene: TRBJ1-1
v_gene: TRBV7-9
CDR3aa: CASSTGITEAFF

j_gene: TRBJ1-6
v_gene: TRBV6-1
CDR3aa: CASSPGQEGSPLHF

j_gene: TRBJ1-5
v_gene: TRBV9
CDR3aa: CASSVGQSNQPQHF

j_gene: TRBJ1-6
v_gene: TRBV27
CDR3aa: CASSFNLANSPLHF